The sequence of this T cell receptor beta chain was determined in a study of molecular identifiers for immune sequencing clone quantification. MiXCR, run by TCRdb on the PCR reads, gives a single entry per CDR3 protein. The sample consists of a few hundred thousand distinct CDR3 sequences, roughly 26% of them appearing once. About this clonotype itself: This may be a read error: a much more frequent sequence differs by one nucleotide.

V was trimmed by 2 bases and J by 0 bases, leaving 17 bases between them. This CDR3 has 18 residues. Germline V gene sequence: CDR1 LNHNV, CDR2 YYDKDF (reference sequence). The V gene is TRBV15, the J gene TRBJ2-4; possibly TRBD1 for D (5 bases). This TCR was sampled from a human donor in good health. Some libraries in this study had Jurkat cell RNA spiked in. The specimen sequenced was naive CD8+ T cells from blood, with Jurkat cell RNA spiked in. The subset was: FACS-sorted CD8+CD4-CCR7+CD45RA+ naive T cells. DNA for the CDR3: TGTGCCACCAGCAGACCAATTGGGGCAGACAAAGCCAAAAACATTCAGTACTTC. Translated, it gives CATSRPIGADKAKNIQYF.